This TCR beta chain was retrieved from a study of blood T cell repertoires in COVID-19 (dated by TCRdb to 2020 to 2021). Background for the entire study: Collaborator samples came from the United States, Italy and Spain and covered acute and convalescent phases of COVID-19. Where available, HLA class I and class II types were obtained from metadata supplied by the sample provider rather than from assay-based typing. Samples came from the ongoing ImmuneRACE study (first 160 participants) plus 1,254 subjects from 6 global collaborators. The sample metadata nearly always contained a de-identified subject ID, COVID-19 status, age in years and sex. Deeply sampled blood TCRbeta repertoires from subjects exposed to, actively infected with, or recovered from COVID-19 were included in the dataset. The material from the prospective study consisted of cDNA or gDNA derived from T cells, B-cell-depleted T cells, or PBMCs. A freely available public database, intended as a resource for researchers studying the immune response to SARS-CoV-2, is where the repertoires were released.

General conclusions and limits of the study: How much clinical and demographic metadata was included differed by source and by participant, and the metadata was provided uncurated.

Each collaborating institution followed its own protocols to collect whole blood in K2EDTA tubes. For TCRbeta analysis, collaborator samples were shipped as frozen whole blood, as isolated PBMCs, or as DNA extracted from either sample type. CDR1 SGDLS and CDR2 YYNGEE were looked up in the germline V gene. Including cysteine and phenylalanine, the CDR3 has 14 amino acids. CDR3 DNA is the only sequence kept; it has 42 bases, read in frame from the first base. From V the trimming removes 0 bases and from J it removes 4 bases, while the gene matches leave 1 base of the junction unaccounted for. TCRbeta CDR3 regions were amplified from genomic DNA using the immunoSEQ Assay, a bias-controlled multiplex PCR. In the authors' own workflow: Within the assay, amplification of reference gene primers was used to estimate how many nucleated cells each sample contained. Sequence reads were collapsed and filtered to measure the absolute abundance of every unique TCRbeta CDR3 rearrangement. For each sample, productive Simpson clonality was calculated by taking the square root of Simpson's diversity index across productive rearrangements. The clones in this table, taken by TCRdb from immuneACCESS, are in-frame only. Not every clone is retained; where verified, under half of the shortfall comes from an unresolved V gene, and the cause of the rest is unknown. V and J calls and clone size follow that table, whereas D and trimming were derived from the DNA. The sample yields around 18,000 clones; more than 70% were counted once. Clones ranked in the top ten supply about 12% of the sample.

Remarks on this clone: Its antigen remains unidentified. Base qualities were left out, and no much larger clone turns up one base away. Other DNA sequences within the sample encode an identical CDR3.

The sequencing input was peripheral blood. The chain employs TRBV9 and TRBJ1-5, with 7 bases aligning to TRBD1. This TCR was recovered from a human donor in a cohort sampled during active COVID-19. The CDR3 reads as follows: CASSVGTGNQPQHF. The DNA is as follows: TGTGCCAGCAGCGTAGGGACAGGTAATCAGCCCCAGCATTTT.